These T cell receptor beta chains were read from a single sample in a study of cytomegalovirus exposure and HLA in healthy donors. Libraries were prepared by immunoSEQ multiplex PCR; TCRdb keeps only in-frame clonotypes and omits some of them. The data show 110,000 or so clones, more than 70% seen once. Material for sequencing was PBMCs. These receptors came from a man between 45 and 60 years old in good health and CMV-seropositive. Both conserved end residues are part of each CDR3. A D gene is named only where the DNA matches it firmly. Clone size appears in some rows only: once, few, many, or a class for an expanded clone.

clone_size j_call d_call v_call cdr3_nt cdr3_aa
. TRBJ2-7 TRBD2 TRBV5-4 TGTGCCAGCAGTTCTCCGGGACTAGCTCTGTACGAGCAGTACTTC CASSSPGLALYEQYF
. TRBJ2-7 TRBD2 TRBV27 TGTGCCAGCAGCTCCCGGGGAGGGACGACCCCCTACGAGCAGTACTTC CASSSRGGTTPYEQYF
. TRBJ2-1 TRBD2 TRBV29-1 TGCAGCGTGGGGACGGGAGGGGCGGAGCAGTTCTTC CSVGTGGAEQFF
. TRBJ2-3 . TRBV15 TGTGGGTCGGGGCGGGGTGAGACTAGCACAGATACGCAGTATTTT CGSGRGETSTDTQYF
. TRBJ2-1 . TRBV7-2 TGTGCCAGCAGCCCCTCGACATTAAATGAGCAGTTCTTC CASSPSTLNEQFF
. TRBJ1-2 . TRBV18 TGTGCCAGCTCACCAGTGTCCACAGCGGAGGAGGGCTACACCTTC CASSPVSTAEEGYTF
. TRBJ2-2 TRBD2 TRBV9 TGTGCCAGCAGCCTTGGCGGGGGGGTGGCGAACACCGGGGAGCTGTTTTTT CASSLGGGVANTGELFF
. TRBJ1-4 . TRBV28 TGTGCCAGCAGTTTAACAGGGTTTAATGAAAAACTGTTTTTT CASSLTGFNEKLFF
few TRBJ2-5 TRBD1 TRBV5-1 TGCGCCAGCAGCGCTGGAGGTCCGGGACAGGGATATCGAGAGACCCAGTACTTC CASSAGGPGQGYRETQYF
. TRBJ2-1 TRBD2 TRBV5-1 TGCGCCAGCAGCTCGACGGCTAGCGGTCACCTTGAGCAGTTCTTC CASSSTASGHLEQFF
. TRBJ2-3 . TRBV11-2 TGTGCCAGCAGCCCTCAGGGGGGCGAATATACGCAGTATTTT CASSPQGGEYTQYF
. TRBJ1-3 TRBD1 TRBV5-4 TGTGCCAGCAGCTTGGGGACAGGGGATGCAGGAAACACCATATATTTT CASSLGTGDAGNTIYF
. TRBJ1-6 . TRBV30 TGTGCCTGGAGTCCAACTAGGGCAGAGGAGAATAATTCACCCCTCCACTTT CAWSPTRAEENNSPLHF
few TRBJ2-7 . TRBV18 TGTGCCAGCTCACCGCAGGGAGTTCCGGCGGGGGAGCAGTACTTC CASSPQGVPAGEQYF
. TRBJ2-7 . TRBV27 TGTGCCAGCAGTTTATTTGGCGAGGTCTCCTACGAGCAGTACTTC CASSLFGEVSYEQYF
. TRBJ1-1 . TRBV10-2 TGCGCCAGCAGTGATTGGGCGGGGAACACTGAAGCTTTCTTT CASSDWAGNTEAFF
few TRBJ2-3 TRBD2 TRBV6-1 TGTGCCAGCAGTGACTTAGCGGGGGCAGATACGCAGTATTTT CASSDLAGADTQYF
. TRBJ2-1 . TRBV5-1 TGCGCCAGCAGCTTGGCCGGGACATCTTCCTACAATGAGCAGTTCTTC CASSLAGTSSYNEQFF